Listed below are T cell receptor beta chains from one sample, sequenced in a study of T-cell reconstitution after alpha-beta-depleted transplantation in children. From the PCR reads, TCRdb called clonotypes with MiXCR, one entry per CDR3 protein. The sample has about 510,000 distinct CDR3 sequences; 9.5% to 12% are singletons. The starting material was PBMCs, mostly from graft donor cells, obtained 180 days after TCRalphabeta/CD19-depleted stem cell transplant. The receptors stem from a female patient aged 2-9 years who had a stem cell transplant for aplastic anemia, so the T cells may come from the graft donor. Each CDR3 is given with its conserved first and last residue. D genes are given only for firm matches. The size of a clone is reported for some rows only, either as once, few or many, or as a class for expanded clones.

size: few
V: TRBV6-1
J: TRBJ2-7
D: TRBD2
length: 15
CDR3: CASRTRLAGAYEQYF
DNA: TGTGCCAGCAGAACCCGACTAGCGGGGGCCTACGAGCAGTACTTC

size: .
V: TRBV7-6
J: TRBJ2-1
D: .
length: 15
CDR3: CASSLVGFRYNEQFF
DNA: TGTGCCAGCAGCTTGGTAGGGTTTCGCTACAATGAGCAGTTCTTC

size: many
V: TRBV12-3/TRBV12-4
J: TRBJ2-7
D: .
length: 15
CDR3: CASSLVAGLSYEQYF
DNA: TGTGCCAGCAGTTTAGTGGCAGGGCTCTCCTACGAGCAGTACTTC

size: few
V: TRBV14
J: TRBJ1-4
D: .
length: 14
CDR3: CASSQVGWGRKLFF
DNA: TGTGCCAGCAGCCAAGTCGGGTGGGGTAGAAAACTGTTTTTT

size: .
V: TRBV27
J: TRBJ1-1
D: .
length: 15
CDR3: CASSLTFYMNTEAFF
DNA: TGTGCCAGCAGTTTAACCTTCTACATGAACACTGAAGCTTTCTTT

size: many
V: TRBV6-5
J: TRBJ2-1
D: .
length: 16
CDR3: CASSYSGSNPYNEQFF
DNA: TGTGCCAGCAGTTACTCTGGTAGCAACCCCTACAATGAGCAGTTCTTC

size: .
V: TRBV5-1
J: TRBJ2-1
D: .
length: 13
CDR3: CASSPPLGAEQFF
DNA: TGCGCCAGCTCACCCCCCCTTGGCGCTGAGCAGTTCTTC

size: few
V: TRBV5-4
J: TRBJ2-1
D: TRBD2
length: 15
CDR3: CASSLAGLADNEQFF
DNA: TGTGCCAGCAGCTTGGCCGGACTAGCGGACAATGAGCAGTTCTTC

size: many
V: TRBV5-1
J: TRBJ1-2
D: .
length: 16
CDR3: CASSYGLTAERGGYTF
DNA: TGCGCCAGCAGCTATGGGTTGACAGCTGAGAGGGGCGGCTACACCTTC

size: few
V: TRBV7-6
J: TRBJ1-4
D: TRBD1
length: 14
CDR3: CASSLTGGIEKLFF
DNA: TGTGCCAGCAGCCTGACAGGGGGCATTGAAAAACTGTTTTTT

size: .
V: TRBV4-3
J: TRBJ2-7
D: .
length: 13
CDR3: CASSHDRLAEQYF
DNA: TGCGCCAGCAGCCACGACAGGCTCGCCGAGCAGTACTTC